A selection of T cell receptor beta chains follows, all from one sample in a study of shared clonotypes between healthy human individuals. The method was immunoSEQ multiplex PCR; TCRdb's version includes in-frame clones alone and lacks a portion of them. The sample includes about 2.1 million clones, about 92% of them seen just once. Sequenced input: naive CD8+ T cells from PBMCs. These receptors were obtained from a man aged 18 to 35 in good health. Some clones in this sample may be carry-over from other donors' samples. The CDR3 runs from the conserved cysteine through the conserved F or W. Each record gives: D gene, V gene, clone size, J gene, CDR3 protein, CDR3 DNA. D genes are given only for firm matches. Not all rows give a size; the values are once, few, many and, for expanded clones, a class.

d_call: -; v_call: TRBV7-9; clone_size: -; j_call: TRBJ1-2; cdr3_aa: CASSPSEKNYGYTF; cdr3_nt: TGTGCCAGCAGCCCTAGTGAAAAAAACTATGGCTACACCTTC
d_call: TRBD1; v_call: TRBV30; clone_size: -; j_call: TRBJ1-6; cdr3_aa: CAWSQLGGQGNSPLHF; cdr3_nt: TGTGCCTGGAGTCAACTCGGGGGACAGGGTAATTCACCCCTCCACTTT
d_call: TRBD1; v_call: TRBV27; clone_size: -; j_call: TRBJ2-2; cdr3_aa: CASSWTGATGELFF; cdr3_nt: TGTGCCAGCAGCTGGACAGGGGCCACCGGGGAGCTGTTTTTT
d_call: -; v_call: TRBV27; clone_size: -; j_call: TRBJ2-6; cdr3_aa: CASSLRAPDSGANVLTF; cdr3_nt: TGTGCCAGCAGTTTAAGAGCTCCCGACTCTGGGGCCAACGTCCTGACTTTC
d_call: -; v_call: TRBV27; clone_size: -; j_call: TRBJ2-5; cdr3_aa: CASGAGQETQYF; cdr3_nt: TGTGCCAGCGGCGCCGGTCAAGAGACCCAGTACTTC
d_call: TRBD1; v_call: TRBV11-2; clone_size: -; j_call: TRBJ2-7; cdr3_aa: CASSLVGQGDPYEQYF; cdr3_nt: TGTGCCAGCAGCTTAGTTGGGCAGGGGGACCCCTACGAGCAGTACTTC
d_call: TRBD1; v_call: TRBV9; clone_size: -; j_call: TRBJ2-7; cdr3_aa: CASSGSPGTVPYEQYF; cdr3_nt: TGTGCCAGCAGCGGTTCTCCCGGGACAGTTCCGTACGAGCAGTACTTC
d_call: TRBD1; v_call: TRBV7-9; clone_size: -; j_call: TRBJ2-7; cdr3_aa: CASSLTGPTYEQYF; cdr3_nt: TGTGCCAGCAGCTTGACAGGGCCGACCTACGAGCAGTACTTC
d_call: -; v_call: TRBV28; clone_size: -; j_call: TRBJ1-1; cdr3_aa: CASSLRTPEAFF; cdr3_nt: TGTGCCAGCAGTTTACGGACCCCTGAAGCTTTCTTT
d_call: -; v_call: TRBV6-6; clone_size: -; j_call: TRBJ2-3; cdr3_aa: CASSYFKADTQYF; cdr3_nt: TGTGCCAGCAGTTATTTCAAGGCAGATACGCAGTATTTT
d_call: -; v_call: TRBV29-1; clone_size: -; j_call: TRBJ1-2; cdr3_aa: CSVEPDNYGYTF; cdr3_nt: TGCAGCGTTGAGCCGGATAACTATGGCTACACCTTC
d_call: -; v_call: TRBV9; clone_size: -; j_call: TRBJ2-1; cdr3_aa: CASSPRLGRGNEQFF; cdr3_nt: TGTGCCAGCAGCCCTCGGCTTGGGAGGGGGAATGAGCAGTTCTTC
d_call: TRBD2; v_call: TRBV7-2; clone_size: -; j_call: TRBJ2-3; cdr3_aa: CASSLAGLAGRVGPDTQYF; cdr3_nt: TGTGCCAGCAGCTTAGCGGGACTAGCGGGGAGGGTGGGCCCAGATACGCAGTATTTT
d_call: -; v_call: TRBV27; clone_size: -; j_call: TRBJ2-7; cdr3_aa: CASSLGRQAYEQYF; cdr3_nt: TGTGCCAGCAGTTTGGGCCGACAGGCCTACGAGCAGTACTTC
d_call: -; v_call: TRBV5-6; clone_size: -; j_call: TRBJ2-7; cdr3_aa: CASSLGAARTYEQYF; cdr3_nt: TGTGCCAGCAGCTTGGGGGCAGCCAGAACCTACGAGCAGTACTTC
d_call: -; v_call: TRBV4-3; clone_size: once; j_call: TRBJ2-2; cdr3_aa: CASSQGSEIGELFF; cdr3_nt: TGCGCCAGCAGCCAAGGGTCGGAAATCGGGGAGCTGTTTTTT
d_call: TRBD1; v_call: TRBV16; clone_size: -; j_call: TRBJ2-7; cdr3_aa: CASSRDRAFSYEQYF; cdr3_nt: TGTGCCAGCAGCCGGGACAGGGCCTTCTCCTACGAGCAGTACTTC
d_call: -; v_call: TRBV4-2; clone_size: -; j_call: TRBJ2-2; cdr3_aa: CASSRLAGELFF; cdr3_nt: TGTGCCAGCAGCAGATTGGCCGGGGAGCTGTTTTTT
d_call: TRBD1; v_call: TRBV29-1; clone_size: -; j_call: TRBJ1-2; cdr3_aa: CSVRTGGYGYTF; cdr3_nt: TGCAGCGTTAGGACAGGAGGATATGGCTACACCTTC